The 20 T cell receptor beta chains below come from one sample, sequenced in a study of cytomegalovirus exposure and HLA in healthy donors. The PCR had 60 Vbeta and 13 Jbeta primers. Measured with immunoSEQ multiplex PCR; TCRdb has only the in-frame clones, and not every one. Of around 200,000 clones listed, roughly 75% are singletons. Sequencing used PBMCs. These receptors originate from a man aged 30-40 years in good health and CMV-seropositive.

This chain uses TRBV30 with TRBJ1-4, with 7 bases fitting TRBD1. The trim removed 3 bases at V and 5 bases at J, leaving 9 bases unmatched. The CDR3 is 15 amino acids. The germline V gene encodes CDR1 GTSNPN and CDR2 SVGIG (reference sequence). CDR3 protein: CAWRPTGVLNEKLFF. CDR3 DNA: TGTGCCTGGAGACCTACAGGGGTCCTAAATGAAAAACTGTTTTTT.

The V and J genes are TRBV15 and TRBJ2-3; maybe TRBD1 (6 bases). V lost 4 bases and J lost 4, with 12 bases in between. Per the germline V gene, CDR1 is LNHNV and CDR2 is YYDKDF (reference sequence). This CDR3 comprises 14 residues. The CDR3 protein is CATSIPQGSDTQYF. CDR3 in DNA: TGTGCCACCAGCATCCCTCAGGGGTCAGATACGCAGTATTTT.

The rearrangement uses TRBV4-3 and TRBJ2-2, with 10 nucleotides matching TRBD1. Germline CDR1 is LGHNA and CDR2 is YSLEER. This CDR3 has 14 amino acids. With 3 bases clipped from V and 6 bases from J, the junction kept 1 base outside the gene matches. CDR3 sequence (DNA): TGCGCCAGCAGCCACGGACAGGGGGCCGGGGAGCTGTTTTTT. Translation gives CASSHGQGAGELFF.

This clone was observed a single time. The chain combines TRBV30 with TRBJ2-7; weak D call: TRBD1 (6 bases). Trimming stripped 0 bases from V and 2 bases from J, with 11 bases between. Germline V gene lookup returns CDR1 GTSNPN and CDR2 SVGIG (reference sequence). This CDR3 is 14 amino acids long. CDR3 coding DNA: TGTGCCTGGAGTGTAGGCAGGGGCGCCTACGAGCAGTACTTC. This encodes CAWSVGRGAYEQYF.

The chain has TRBV6-5 and TRBJ2-7; no reliable D call. CDR3 size: 14 residues. Trimming removed 1 base from V and 0 bases from J, with 7 bases in between. Germline CDR1 reads MNHEY; CDR2 reads SVGAGI. This CDR3 reads CASSYFRSSYEQYF. The CDR3 DNA is TGTGCCAGCAGTTACTTCAGAAGCTCCTACGAGCAGTACTTC.

The chain has TRBV6-5 and TRBJ2-3; 7 positions match TRBD2. The germline gives CDR1 MNHEY, CDR2 SVGAGI. There are 15 residues in the CDR3. Trimming removed 8 bases from V and 5 bases from J; junction bases left unmatched: 13. This chain's CDR3 is CASWELAGELDTQYF. For the CDR3, the DNA is TGTGCCAGCTGGGAACTCGCGGGAGAATTAGATACGCAGTATTTT.

The chain uses TRBV11-2 and TRBJ2-2; D unresolved. CDR1 and CDR2 from the germline V gene are SGHAT and FQNNGV. This CDR3 is 15 amino acids long. The V gene lost 4 bases and the J gene lost 4 bases, with 13 bases spanning the gap. The CDR3 protein is CASSSTRSSTGELFF. The DNA of the CDR3 is TGTGCCAGCAGCTCTACGAGGTCCAGCACCGGGGAGCTGTTTTTT. Supplemented by reference TRBV11-2 and TRBJ2-2, the full variable domain reads EAGVAQSPRYKIIEKRQSVAFWCNPISGHATLYWYQQILGQGPKLLIQFQNNGVVDDSQLPKDRFSAERLKGVDSTLKIQPAKLEDSAVYLCASSSTRSSTGELFFGEGSRLTVL.

The V gene is TRBV7-9, the J gene TRBJ2-5; TRBD1 aligns across 7 bases. The tail of the sequence fits TRBJ2-7 better, so the J call may be wrong. The germline gives CDR1 SEHNR, CDR2 FQNEAQ (reference sequence). The CDR3 has 13 residues. The CDR3 loop reads CASSPDRWNEQYF. CDR3 nucleotide sequence: TGTGCCAGCAGCCCGGACAGGTGGAACGAGCAGTACTTC.

V usage is TRBV4-1 and J usage is TRBJ1-5, with 8 bases lining up with TRBD1. Unmatched junction bases numbered 10, after V lost 0 bases and J lost 9 bases. The germline CDR1 and CDR2 sequences are MGHRA and YSYEKL. The CDR3 consists of 16 residues. Here the CDR3 DNA reads TGCGCCAGCAGCCAAGAACTGTGGACAGGGATCATGCCCCAGCATTTT. It encodes CASSQELWTGIMPQHF.

The rearrangement uses TRBV19 and TRBJ1-4; D unclear. Germline-derived CDR1 and CDR2 are LNHDA and SQIVND (reference sequence). The CDR3 totals 14 residues. Deletions cut 3 bases from V and 5 bases from J, with 10 bases between. CDR3 sequence reads: CASSMAAGNEKLFF. The CDR3 nucleotides read TGTGCCAGTAGTATGGCAGCGGGGAATGAAAAACTGTTTTTT.

The chain couples TRBV28 to TRBJ2-6; 8 bases line up with TRBD2. CDR3 size: 15 residues. V lost 7 bases, J lost 1 base, and 3 bases stayed unmatched. Germline V gene sequence: CDR1 MDHEN, CDR2 SYDVKM. The CDR3 sequence: CASTRGGSGANVLTF. DNA for the CDR3: TGTGCCAGCACCCGCGGGGGGTCTGGGGCCAACGTCCTGACTTTC. Filled out from reference TRBV28 and TRBJ2-6, the complete variable domain reads DVKVTQSSRYLVKRTGEKVFLECVQDMDHENMFWYRQDPGLGLRLIYFSYDVKMKEKGDIPEGYSVSREKKERFSLILESASTNQTSMYLCASTRGGSGANVLTFGAGSRLTVL.

This sequence joins TRBV7-2 and TRBJ1-5, with unresolved D. The CDR3 loop spans 13 amino acids. The V gene lost 4 bases and the J gene lost 7 bases, with 11 bases spanning the gap. CDR1 is SGHTA, CDR2 FQGNSA, per germline. The CDR3 DNA is TGTGCCAGCAGCTCAGGCGTTGCCCAGCCCCAGCATTTT. Translation: CASSSGVAQPQHF.

The V and J genes are TRBV6-5 and TRBJ1-1; D perhaps matches TRBD1 (6 bases). V gave up 0 bases and J gave up 5 bases, with 10 bases separating them. This CDR3 comprises 14 residues. Germline V lookup: CDR1 MNHEY, CDR2 SVGAGI. Here the CDR3 reads CASSYSKGGTEAFF. Written as DNA, the CDR3 is TGTGCCAGCAGTTACTCAAAGGGGGGGACTGAAGCTTTCTTT.

The chain uses TRBV11-2 and TRBJ1-4; TRBD1 matches 8 bases. Germline assignment: CDR1 SGHAT and CDR2 FQNNGV. J was trimmed by 2 bases and V by 5 bases; bases with no gene match: 4. The length of the CDR3 is 15 residues. The CDR3 DNA follows: TGTGCCAGCAGCACCGGGACAGGCACTAATGAAAAACTGTTTTTT. Translation gives CASSTGTGTNEKLFF.

This clone appeared a single time. Its ends do not fully match the called genes, so a read error is possible. This rearrangement joins TRBV10-3 to TRBJ1-1; D uncertain. Looked up from germline, CDR1 is ENHRY and CDR2 is SYGVKD. The length of the CDR3 is 16 residues. The chain's CDR3 is CASSYSTVPGETEAFF. CDR3 nucleotide sequence: TGTGCCAGCAGTTACTCCACGGTCCCCGGTGAGACTGAAGCTTTCTTT.

In its sample, this clone was seen once. The chain links TRBV11-2 to TRBJ2-7; 10 nucleotides match TRBD2. The CDR3 has 14 amino acids. Germline CDR1 and CDR2: SGHAT and FQNNGV. Trimming cost V 5 bases and J 7 bases; bases outside gene matches: 8. CDR3 loop: CASSTRSGGEEQYF. The CDR3 DNA is TGTGCCAGCAGCACCCGAAGCGGGGGGGAGGAGCAGTACTTC.

The chain is built from TRBV7-2 and TRBJ2-5; perhaps TRBD2 as D (6 bases). The CDR3 runs to 16 residues. V dropped 4 bases and J dropped 2 bases, with 17 bases sitting between them. Germline CDR1 SGHTA, CDR2 FQGNSA. CDR3 nucleotides: TGTGCCAGCAGCTACTCCCCCCCCAGCGGGCAAGAGACCCAGTACTTC. It codes for CASSYSPPSGQETQYF. The full variable domain, in which reference TRBV7-2 and TRBJ2-5 provide the parts outside the CDR3, is GAGVSQSPSNKVTEKGKDVELRCDPISGHTALYWYRQSLGQGLEFLIYFQGNSAPDKSGLPSDRFSAERTGGSVSTLTIQRTQQEDSAVYLCASSYSPPSGQETQYFGPGTRLLVL.

The CDR3 DNA sequence: TGTGCCAGCAGCGACCCTAGGACTAGCGGGAGGGCCGCCGGGGAGCTGTTTTTT. This translates into CASSDPRTSGRAAGELFF. This chain joins TRBV9 and TRBJ2-2, with 15 bases lining up with TRBD2. V dropped 3 bases and J dropped 6; count of bases not matched to a gene: 9. Germline V gene data show CDR1 as SGDLS and CDR2 as YYNGEE. The CDR3 has 18 amino acids.

This chain uses TRBV6-5 with TRBJ2-1, with 8 bases fitting TRBD2. Per the germline V gene, CDR1 is MNHEY and CDR2 is SVGAGI. The CDR3 has 15 residues. The trim removed 3 bases at V and 0 bases at J, leaving 1 base unmatched. CDR3 residues: CASSYSGTSYNEQFF. In nucleotides, the CDR3 is TGTGCCAGCAGTTATAGCGGGACCTCCTACAATGAGCAGTTCTTC.

About this clone itself: One end of the junction does not line up with germline, which may come from a read error. This chain joins TRBV7-7 and TRBJ2-7; 10 bases map to TRBD1. Per the germline V gene, CDR1 is SSHAT and CDR2 is FNYEAQ (reference sequence). The CDR3 covers 14 residues. CDR3 sequence: CASSPGTGVYEQYF. In DNA, the CDR3 is TGTGCTAGCAGCCCTGGGACAGGGGTCTACGAGCAGTACTTC.